Listed below are T cell receptor beta chains from one sample, sequenced in a study of cytomegalovirus exposure and HLA in healthy donors. The assay was immunoSEQ multiplex PCR, and TCRdb's table has in-frame clones only and misses some. Of 100,000 to 150,000 clones listed, roughly 70% are singletons. Source material: PBMCs. The source is a middle-aged woman in good health and CMV-seronegative. Each CDR3 is given with its conserved first and last residue. The order of the fields is D gene, V gene, clone size, J gene, CDR3 DNA, CDR3 protein. A D gene is named only where the DNA matches it firmly. For some rows the clone size is stated as once, few or many, or as a class when expanded; others skip it.

-,TRBV6-1,-,TRBJ2-5,TGTGCCAGCAGTGCACAACAAGAGACCCAGTACTTC,CASSAQQETQYF
TRBD2,TRBV19,-,TRBJ2-2,TGTGCCAGTAGGTTAGCGGGAATCGGGGAGCTGTTTTTT,CASRLAGIGELFF
-,TRBV18,-,TRBJ2-2,TGTGCCAGCTCACCAACCAGTTCCACCGGGGAGCTGTTTTTT,CASSPTSSTGELFF
-,TRBV11-1,-,TRBJ1-4,TGTGCCAGCAGCCAAAATGAAAAACTGTTTTTT,CASSQNEKLFF
-,TRBV28,-,TRBJ2-7,TGTGCCAGCAGTTCCCCCCGGCAGGGTGGTTACGAGCAGTACTTC,CASSSPRQGGYEQYF
TRBD2,TRBV5-1,-,TRBJ2-2,TGCGCCAGCAGCCCCCAACCGGGACTACGGGGAACCGGGGAGCTGTTTTTT,CASSPQPGLRGTGELFF
TRBD1,TRBV18,few,TRBJ1-2,TGTGCCAGCTCGAGGTCTCAGGGGGCGGACTATGGCTACACCTTC,CASSRSQGADYGYTF
-,TRBV7-2,-,TRBJ1-2,TGTGCCAGCAGCTTAGGGGCGGGCAGCCGTGACGGCTACACCTTC,CASSLGAGSRDGYTF
TRBD1,TRBV6-1,-,TRBJ1-4,TGTGCCAGCAGCGAGGGGGCGCAGGGTGAAAAACTGTTTTTT,CASSEGAQGEKLFF
-,TRBV5-6,-,TRBJ1-1,TGTGCCAGCAGCTTTCCCTGGACAGAGGCAGACACTGAAGCTTTCTTT,CASSFPWTEADTEAFF
-,TRBV5-1,-,TRBJ1-1,TGCGCCAGCAGCTTGACAGCAGGTGAAGCTTTCTTT,CASSLTAGEAFF
-,TRBV4-2,-,TRBJ1-5,TGTGCCAGCAGCCAAGACGGAAACAGGCCTTATCAGCCCCAGCATTTT,CASSQDGNRPYQPQHF
-,TRBV28,-,TRBJ2-1,TGTGCCAGCAGCTCAAACCTCGGAGATGAGCAGTTCTTC,CASSSNLGDEQFF
TRBD1,TRBV9,-,TRBJ1-5,TGTGCCAGCAGCGCCGGGACAGGGGGTCAGCCCCAGCATTTT,CASSAGTGGQPQHF
-,TRBV19,-,TRBJ2-2,TGTGCCAGTAGTATTTGGGCAGGGGCGAACACCGGGGAGCTGTTTTTT,CASSIWAGANTGELFF
TRBD1,TRBV2,once,TRBJ1-4,TGTGCCAGCTCCCCTGGACAGGGCGGAAATGAAAAACTGTTTTTT,CASSPGQGGNEKLFF
-,TRBV27,-,TRBJ1-6,TGTGCCAGCAGTTTAACAGCAACGACCCCAAATTCACCCCTCCACTTT,CASSLTATTPNSPLHF
-,TRBV5-1,-,TRBJ2-7,TGCGCCAGCAGCTTCCTTGGGGCTGGCTCCTACGAGCAGTACTTC,CASSFLGAGSYEQYF
TRBD2,TRBV9,-,TRBJ2-3,TGTGCCAGCAGCGTAGGACTAGCGGGACTCACAGATACGCAGTATTTT,CASSVGLAGLTDTQYF
-,TRBV7-9,-,TRBJ1-1,TGTGCCAGCAGCTTAGTAGGCGACGGACAGAACACTGAAGCTTTCTTT,CASSLVGDGQNTEAFF
TRBD1,TRBV27,-,TRBJ1-4,TGTGCCAGCAGTAAACAGGGGGCGGGGGAAAAACTGTTTTTT,CASSKQGAGEKLFF
TRBD1,TRBV5-1,few,TRBJ2-3,TGCGCCAGCACCCCAAGAGGGACAGCTAGCACAGATACGCAGTATTTT,CASTPRGTASTDTQYF
TRBD1,TRBV12-5,-,TRBJ1-1,TGTGCTAGTGGTTTAACCTACCGGGACAGGGAAGCTTTCTTT,CASGLTYRDREAFF
TRBD1,TRBV4-3,-,TRBJ1-2,TGCGCCAGCAGCCAAGATAAAGGTCGTAGGGGGCAAGGCTACACCTTC,CASSQDKGRRGQGYTF
TRBD2,TRBV18,-,TRBJ2-7,TGTGCCAGCTCACCGACTAGCGCCAGCTACGAGCAGTACTTC,CASSPTSASYEQYF
-,TRBV2,-,TRBJ1-2,TGTGCCAGCAGCGAGACTAGAGGAAACATAGGCTACACCTTC,CASSETRGNIGYTF
-,TRBV11-2,-,TRBJ2-6,TGTGCCAGCAGCTTAGACCCCAACTCTGGGGCCAACGTCCTGACTTTC,CASSLDPNSGANVLTF
TRBD2,TRBV19,-,TRBJ2-1,TGTGCCAGTAGTAGGACTAGACAACTCAATGAGCAGTTCTTC,CASSRTRQLNEQFF
TRBD2,TRBV7-9,few,TRBJ2-5,TGTGCCAGCAGCGAACTAGCGGGGTACCAAGAGACCCAGTACTTC,CASSELAGYQETQYF
-,TRBV28,-,TRBJ2-1,TGTGCCAGCAGAGAGAACAGGACACCCAATGAGCAGTTCTTC,CASRENRTPNEQFF
TRBD1,TRBV25-1,-,TRBJ2-7,TGTGCCAGTAAAACCGGGACAGGGGTCTACGAGCAGTACTTC,CASKTGTGVYEQYF
-,TRBV7-8,-,TRBJ2-3,TGTGCCAGCAGCTTAGCCGGACACCAAGTCACAGATACGCAGTATTTT,CASSLAGHQVTDTQYF
TRBD1,TRBV28,-,TRBJ1-5,TGTGCCAGCAGTGCTGGGACAGTCGGGCCCCAGCATTTT,CASSAGTVGPQHF
-,TRBV6-6,-,TRBJ1-1,TGTGCCAGCAGTTACGGGCGGGGCAGCAGCACTGAAGCTTTCTTT,CASSYGRGSSTEAFF
TRBD1,TRBV18,-,TRBJ2-2,TGTGCCAGCTCACCGAGCTTGGACAGGGCGAGAGGCACCGGGGAGCTGTTTTTT,CASSPSLDRARGTGELFF
-,TRBV4-3,-,TRBJ2-7,TGCGCCAGCAGCCAAGAAGGCGGGCTCAGCTCCTACGAGCAGTACTTC,CASSQEGGLSSYEQYF
TRBD1,TRBV19,-,TRBJ1-1,TGTGCCAGTAGTATACAGGGGGCGAGGACTGAAGCTTTCTTT,CASSIQGARTEAFF
TRBD2,TRBV19,once,TRBJ2-7,TGTGCCAGTCAGGCTAGCGGGGGATCCTACGAGCAGTACTTC,CASQASGGSYEQYF
-,TRBV2,-,TRBJ2-7,TGTGCCAGCAGTGCGAGGGTCTACTCCTACGAGCAGTACTTC,CASSARVYSYEQYF
TRBD2,TRBV7-9,-,TRBJ2-1,TGTGCCAGCAGCTTAGGAGAGGGACTAGCGTACAATGAGCAGTTCTTC,CASSLGEGLAYNEQFF
-,TRBV28,-,TRBJ2-7,TGTGCCAGCAGTTTCGGGGGGCCTACCTACGAGCAGTACTTC,CASSFGGPTYEQYF
-,TRBV19,-,TRBJ2-1,TGTGCCAGTAGCCAGGGACTGGCCTACAATGAGCAGTTCTTC,CASSQGLAYNEQFF
-,TRBV5-4,-,TRBJ2-6,TGTGGGTGGAGGGGCCTATTCTCTGGGGCCAACGTCCTGACTTTC,CGWRGLFSGANVLTF
-,TRBV19,-,TRBJ2-3,TGTGCCAGTAGTATAGGAGCTAGCACAGATACGCAGTATTTT,CASSIGASTDTQYF
-,TRBV7-9,-,TRBJ2-1,TGTGCCAGCAGGTCGGAGGCACTCAATGAGCAGTTCTTC,CASRSEALNEQFF
-,TRBV9,few,TRBJ2-2,TGTGCCAGCAGCTATAGACTTGGGGAGCCCGGGGAGCTGTTTTTT,CASSYRLGEPGELFF
TRBD1,TRBV29-1,-,TRBJ2-2,TGCAGCGTTAGAAGCCCGGGACAGGGTTCCGGGGAGCTGTTTTTT,CSVRSPGQGSGELFF
TRBD1,TRBV5-4,-,TRBJ2-7,TGTGCCAGCAGCTTGGCCGGGTCAGGGGACAGTGGGGTCTACGAGCAGTACTTC,CASSLAGSGDSGVYEQYF
-,TRBV4-2,-,TRBJ2-7,TGTGCCAGCAGCCCCGAGTGGCGGGGTCCCTACGAGCAGTACTTC,CASSPEWRGPYEQYF
-,TRBV5-6,once,TRBJ2-7,TGTGCCAGCAGCTTCGGGGTTAGCTCCTACGAGCAGTACTTC,CASSFGVSSYEQYF
TRBD1,TRBV19,-,TRBJ1-4,TGTGCCAGTAGTGGAGGACAGGGGATAGAAAAACTGTTTTTT,CASSGGQGIEKLFF
-,TRBV2,few,TRBJ1-5,TGTGCCACGAAGCTCACTAAAGGACAGCCCCAGCATTTT,CATKLTKGQPQHF
TRBD2,TRBV4-3,-,TRBJ2-1,TGCGCCAGCAGCCCCGGGACTAGCGTAAACAATGAGCAGTTCTTC,CASSPGTSVNNEQFF
TRBD1,TRBV7-2,-,TRBJ2-5,TGTGCCAGCAGCTTCGGGACAGGGGTCTTGGAGACCCAGTACTTC,CASSFGTGVLETQYF